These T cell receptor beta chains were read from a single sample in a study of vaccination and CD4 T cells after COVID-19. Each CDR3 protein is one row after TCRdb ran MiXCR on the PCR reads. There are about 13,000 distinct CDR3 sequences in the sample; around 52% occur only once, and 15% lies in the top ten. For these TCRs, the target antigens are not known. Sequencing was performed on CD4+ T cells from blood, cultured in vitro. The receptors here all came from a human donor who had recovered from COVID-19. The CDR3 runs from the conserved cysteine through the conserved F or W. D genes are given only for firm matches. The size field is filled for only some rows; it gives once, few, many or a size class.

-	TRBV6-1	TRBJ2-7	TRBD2	CASSEMAGDSYEQYF	TGTGCCAGCAGTGAGATGGCGGGAGACTCCTACGAGCAGTACTTC
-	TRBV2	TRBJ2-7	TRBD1	CASGQAPYEQYF	TGTGCCAGTGGACAGGCCCCTTACGAGCAGTACTTC
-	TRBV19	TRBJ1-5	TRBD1	CASRWDRGTNQPQHF	TGTGCCAGTAGATGGGACAGGGGGACGAATCAGCCCCAGCATTTT
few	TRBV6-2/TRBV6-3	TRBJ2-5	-	CASSWRGKTQYF	TGTGCCAGCAGTTGGAGGGGGAAGACCCAGTACTTC
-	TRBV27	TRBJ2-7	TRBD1	CASSLTGPGQGGYEQYF	TGTGCCAGCAGTTTAACGGGGCCGGGACAGGGGGGCTACGAGCAGTACTTC
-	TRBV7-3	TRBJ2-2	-	CASSPKRAANTGELFF	TGTGCCAGCAGCCCCAAGCGGGCCGCGAACACCGGGGAGCTGTTTTTT
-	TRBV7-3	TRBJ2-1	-	CASSLNRVGYNEQFF	TGTGCCAGCAGCTTAAACAGGGTGGGGTACAATGAGCAGTTCTTC
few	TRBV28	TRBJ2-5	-	CASSHLGETQYF	TGTGCCAGCAGCCACCTCGGGGAGACCCAGTACTTC
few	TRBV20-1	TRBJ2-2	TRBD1	CSARAGGADGELFF	TGCAGTGCTAGAGCAGGGGGCGCGGACGGGGAGCTGTTTTTT
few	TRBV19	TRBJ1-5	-	CASSLWVVGQPQHF	TGTGCCAGTAGTCTCTGGGTTGTGGGACAGCCCCAGCATTTT
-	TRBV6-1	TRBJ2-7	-	CASSADLAYSVYEQYF	TGTGCCAGCAGTGCTGATCTCGCGTATTCGGTCTACGAGCAGTACTTC
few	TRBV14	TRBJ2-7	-	CASSRGPTGYEQYF	TGTGCCAGCAGCCGAGGACCGACCGGCTACGAGCAGTACTTC
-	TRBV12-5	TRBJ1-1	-	CASVGVLGTEAFF	TGTGCTAGTGTAGGGGTTTTGGGAACTGAAGCTTTCTTT
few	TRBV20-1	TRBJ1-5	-	CSVRGANQPQHF	TGCAGTGTTCGGGGGGCCAATCAGCCCCAGCATTTT
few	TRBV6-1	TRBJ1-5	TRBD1	CASSDHVGQGVQPQHF	TGTGCCAGCAGTGACCATGTCGGACAGGGTGTCCAGCCCCAGCATTTT
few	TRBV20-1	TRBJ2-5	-	CSAEAETQYF	TGCAGTGCGGAGGCAGAGACCCAGTACTTC
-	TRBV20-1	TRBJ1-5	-	CSASGQTSNQPQHF	TGCAGTGCTAGTGGTCAGACTAGCAATCAGCCCCAGCATTTT
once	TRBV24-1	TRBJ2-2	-	CATNGNTGELFF	TGTGCCACCAACGGGAACACCGGGGAGCTGTTTTTT
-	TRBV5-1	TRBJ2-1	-	CASSWDAGSSYNEQFF	TGCGCCAGCAGCTGGGACGCGGGGAGCTCCTACAATGAGCAGTTCTTC
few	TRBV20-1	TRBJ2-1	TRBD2	CSASNLAGRNNEQFF	TGCAGTGCTAGCAATCTAGCGGGTAGAAACAATGAGCAGTTCTTC
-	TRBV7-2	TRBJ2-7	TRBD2	CASSFPVGSSGRSSPYEQYF	TGTGCCAGCAGCTTTCCGGTAGGATCTAGCGGGAGGTCGAGCCCCTACGAGCAGTACTTC
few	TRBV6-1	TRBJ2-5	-	CASRGTETQYF	TGTGCCAGCCGGGGGACAGAGACCCAGTACTTC
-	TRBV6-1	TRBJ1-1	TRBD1	CASSHPGQQNTEAFF	TGTGCCAGCAGCCACCCGGGACAGCAGAACACTGAAGCTTTCTTT
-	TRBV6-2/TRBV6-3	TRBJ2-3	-	CASSFSDTQYF	TGTGCCAGCAGCTTTTCAGATACGCAGTATTTT
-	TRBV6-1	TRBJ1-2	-	CASSSPLYGYTF	TGTGCCAGCAGCTCCCCCTTATATGGCTACACCTTC
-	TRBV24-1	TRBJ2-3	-	CATSGAPSTDTQYF	TGTGCCACCAGTGGGGCGCCTAGCACAGATACGCAGTATTTT
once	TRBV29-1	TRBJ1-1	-	CSVVRQLNTEAFF	TGCAGCGTTGTGCGGCAGTTGAACACTGAAGCTTTCTTT
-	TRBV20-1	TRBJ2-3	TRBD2	CSARSQREADTQYF	TGCAGTGCTAGATCCCAGCGGGAGGCAGATACGCAGTATTTT
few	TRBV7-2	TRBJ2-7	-	CASSLDGGEGPSYEQYF	TGTGCCAGCAGCTTAGATGGTGGTGAGGGGCCCTCCTACGAGCAGTACTTC
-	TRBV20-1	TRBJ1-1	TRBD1	CSARRTGIHTEAFF	TGCAGTGCTAGAAGGACAGGGATACACACTGAAGCTTTCTTT
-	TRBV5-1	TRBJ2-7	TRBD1	CASSLRQGTSEQYF	TGCGCCAGCAGCTTGCGACAGGGGACGTCCGAGCAGTACTTC
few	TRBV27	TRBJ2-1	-	CASSFRTASNEQFF	TGTGCCAGCAGTTTTCGGACAGCGTCCAATGAGCAGTTCTTC
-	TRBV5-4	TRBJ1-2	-	CASSAKQIHYGYTF	TGTGCCAGCAGCGCAAAACAGATCCACTATGGCTACACCTTC
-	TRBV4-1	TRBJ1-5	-	CASSQEAGYNQPQHF	TGCGCCAGCAGCCAAGAGGCGGGCTACAATCAGCCCCAGCATTTT
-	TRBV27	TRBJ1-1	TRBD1	CASSAGQGHTEAFF	TGTGCCAGCAGTGCGGGACAGGGTCACACTGAAGCTTTCTTT
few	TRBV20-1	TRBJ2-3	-	CSARDSRADTQYF	TGCAGTGCTAGAGATTCGAGGGCAGATACGCAGTATTTT
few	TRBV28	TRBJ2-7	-	CASSFSTGTVGHEQYF	TGTGCCAGCAGTTTTTCGACGGGGACGGTAGGGCACGAGCAGTACTTC
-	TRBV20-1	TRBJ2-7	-	CSATTAQSSARYEQYF	TGCAGTGCTACTACCGCCCAATCTTCGGCTCGCTACGAGCAGTACTTC
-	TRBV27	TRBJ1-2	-	CASSPHQDPYGYTF	TGTGCCAGCAGTCCTCACCAGGACCCTTATGGCTACACCTTC
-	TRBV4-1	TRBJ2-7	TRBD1	CASSPHPGQGKLIFREQYF	TGCGCCAGCAGCCCACACCCGGGACAGGGGAAACTTATATTCAGGGAGCAGTACTTC
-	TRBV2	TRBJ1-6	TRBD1	CASGGQDPPLHF	TGTGCCAGCGGAGGACAGGACCCACCCCTCCACTTT
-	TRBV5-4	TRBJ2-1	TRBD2	CASSPGGDVSYNEQFF	TGTGCCAGCAGCCCCGGGGGGGACGTCTCCTACAATGAGCAGTTCTTC